Below, 16 T cell receptor beta chains from the same sample are listed, as sequenced in a study of technical replicates of blood from a few donors. The assay was immunoSEQ multiplex PCR, and TCRdb's table has in-frame clones only and misses some. Counted here are some 82,000 clones, around 94% occurring once; the ten biggest clones make up around 0.4%. Input material: T cells isolated from PBMCs. The origin of the receptors is a human donor in good health.

The chain joins TRBV5-6 to TRBJ2-1, with D tentatively TRBD2 (6 bases). Trimming removed 1 base at V and 0 bases at J, with 11 bases between. CDR1 is SGHDT and CDR2 is YYEEEE in the germline V gene. There are 16 residues in the CDR3. DNA of the CDR3: TGTGCCAGCAGCTTGTTGGGGAGGTACTCCTACAATGAGCAGTTCTTC. Translated: CASSLLGRYSYNEQFF.

The V gene is TRBV27, the J gene TRBJ2-2; a possible D gene is TRBD2 (6 bases). V lost 3 bases, J lost 6 bases, and 14 bases lay in between. CDR1 and CDR2 (germline): MNHEY, SMNVEV (reference sequence). This CDR3 contains 15 residues. DNA for the CDR3: TGTGCCAGCAGTTTTAGCGGCAGATGGGCCGGGGAGCTGTTTTTT. Amino acids: CASSFSGRWAGELFF.

The table lists this clone with a few counts. The V gene is TRBV14, the J gene TRBJ2-7; 8 bases match TRBD1. This CDR3 is built from 15 residues. Germline V lookup: CDR1 SGHDN, CDR2 FVKESK. V trimming: 1 base; J trimming: 0 bases; junction bases outside the gene matches: 2. The DNA for the CDR3 is TGTGCCAGCAGCCAAGGGGACAGGTTCTCCTACGAGCAGTACTTC. Translating gives CASSQGDRFSYEQYF. Based on the CDR3 plus reference TRBV14 and TRBJ2-7, the full variable domain is EAGVTQFPSHSVIEKGQTVTLRCDPISGHDNLYWYRRVMGKEIKFLLHFVKESKQDESGMPNNRFLAERTGGTYSTLKVQPAELEDSGVYFCASSQGDRFSYEQYFGPGTRLTVT.

This chain's CDR3 is CASSVLGSMGADTQYF. DNA for the CDR3: TGTGCCAGCAGCGTCTTAGGGAGTATGGGCGCAGATACGCAGTATTTT. The genes are TRBV9 and TRBJ2-3, with D possibly being TRBD2 (5 bases). The V end lost 2 bases, the J end lost 4 bases, and 17 bases lay between the germline ends. Germline V gives CDR1 SGDLS, CDR2 YYNGEE. CDR3 length: 16 residues.

This chain connects TRBV5-6 to TRBJ1-2, with TRBD1 as a possible D gene (5 bases). CDR1 SGHDT and CDR2 YYEEEE come from the germline V gene. V was clipped by 3 bases and J by 8 bases, with 23 bases between them. The CDR3 consists of 16 residues. CDR3 bases: TGTGCCAGCAGCTCAGCAGAAGGCGGGGGGTTATACGGCTACACCTTC. Protein: CASSSAEGGGLYGYTF.

V is TRBV5-1 and J is TRBJ2-1; possibly TRBD1 for D (5 bases). Per germline, CDR1 SGHRS and CDR2 YFSETQ. The CDR3 contains 15 residues. V lost 0 bases and J lost 0, with 7 bases in between. The DNA of the CDR3 is TGCGCCAGCAGCTTGGGACAGAGCTCCTACAATGAGCAGTTCTTC. Its protein is CASSLGQSSYNEQFF.

J is TRBJ1-5 and V is TRBV30; 8 bases match TRBD1. The CDR3 loop spans 14 amino acids. Germline CDR1 reads GTSNPN; CDR2 reads SVGIG (reference sequence). After removal of 3 bases from V and 4 bases from J, the junction contained 5 bases not matched to a gene. CDR3 coding DNA: TGTGCCTGGAGCCCGGGACAGGAAAATCAGCCCCAGCATTTT. This gives the protein CAWSPGQENQPQHF.

The rearrangement links TRBV7-9 to TRBJ1-2, with D uncertain. In germline, CDR1 is SEHNR, CDR2 FQNEAQ (reference sequence). The CDR3 runs to 12 residues. Trimming pared 1 base from V and 5 bases from J, leaving 5 bases between. This CDR3 is CASSLGPYGYTF. DNA for the CDR3: TGTGCCAGCAGCTTAGGTCCGTATGGCTACACCTTC.

This clone was detected once. This chain uses TRBV25-1 with TRBJ1-4; D is uncertain. Trimming took off 1 base at V and 0 bases at J, with 9 bases between the two ends. CDR1 is MGHDK, CDR2 SYGVNS, per germline. CDR3 length equals 16 residues. The CDR3 spells CASSESLTATNEKLFF. In nucleotides, the CDR3 is TGTGCCAGCAGTGAATCACTCACAGCAACTAATGAAAAACTGTTTTTT.

This rearrangement joins TRBV29-1 to TRBJ1-2; 7 bases line up with TRBD1. The V and J ends lost 7 bases and 5 bases, in that order; junction bases with no gene match: 4. CDR3 length: 11 residues. CDR1 and CDR2 from the germline V gene are SQVTM and ANQGSEA. The CDR3 loop is CSGRDSYGYTF. CDR3 DNA: TGCAGCGGCCGGGACAGTTATGGCTACACCTTC.

V usage is TRBV9 and J usage is TRBJ2-2, with 10 bases matching TRBD2. Germline CDR1 and CDR2: SGDLS and YYNGEE. Germline trimming cut 3 bases from V and 9 bases from J; bases unmatched to any gene: 2. CDR3 length: 13 amino acids. DNA of the CDR3: TGTGCCAGCAGCGAGGGACTAGCGCGGGAGCTGTTTTTT. It translates to CASSEGLARELFF.

The chain couples TRBV19 to TRBJ1-2; tentative D call: TRBD1 (5 bases). Germline CDR1 reads LNHDA; CDR2 reads SQIVND (reference sequence). V lost 8 bases and J lost 4, with 5 bases in between. The CDR3 length is 10 residues. Here the CDR3 DNA reads TGTGCCAGTCAGGGCTATGGCTACACCTTC. This encodes CASQGYGYTF.

The chain couples TRBV25-1 to TRBJ2-1; TRBD2 matches 11 bases. The V and J ends lost 3 bases and 6 bases, in that order; junction bases with no gene match: 10. The CDR3 runs to 17 residues. Germline V gives CDR1 MGHDK, CDR2 SYGVNS. In nucleotides, the CDR3 is TGTGCCAGCAGTGATCCCCCCGGGACTAGCGGCTCCAATGAGCAGTTCTTC. Protein product: CASSDPPGTSGSNEQFF.

The chain recombines TRBV4-3 with TRBJ1-2; 8 bases are shared with TRBD1. In germline, CDR1 is LGHNA, CDR2 YSLEER. CDR3 length equals 18 residues. J was trimmed by 4 bases and V by 3 bases; bases with no gene match: 16. DNA for the CDR3: TGCGCCAGCAGCCAGAGTGCCGGACAGGGTGCGGCCTTCTATGGCTACACCTTC. This codes for CASSQSAGQGAAFYGYTF.

The CDR3 is CASSLGSTPSLQETQYF. CDR3 bases: TGTGCCAGCAGCTTAGGATCCACTCCGTCTTTGCAAGAGACCCAGTACTTC. V usage is TRBV7-2 and J usage is TRBJ2-5; no reliable D call. Germline CDR1 is SGHTA and CDR2 is FQGNSA. Trimming left V 1 base short and J 2 bases short, with 17 bases between. The CDR3 loop spans 17 amino acids. The complete variable domain, with remaining parts taken from reference TRBV7-2 and TRBJ2-5, reads GAGVSQSPSNKVTEKGKDVELRCDPISGHTALYWYRQSLGQGLEFLIYFQGNSAPDKSGLPSDRFSAERTGGSVSTLTIQRTQQEDSAVYLCASSLGSTPSLQETQYFGPGTRLLVL.

The chain carries TRBV27 and TRBJ1-2; 9 bases map to TRBD1. After removal of 3 bases from V and 2 bases from J, the junction contained 1 base not matched to a gene. This CDR3 has 14 residues. From germline, CDR1 is MNHEY and CDR2 SMNVEV (reference sequence). The CDR3 DNA follows: TGTGCCAGCAGTTTCGGACAGGGGAACTATGGCTACACCTTC. Encoded protein: CASSFGQGNYGYTF.